This TCR beta chain was captured in a study of blood T cells in healthy people across ages. Germline CDR1 reads LGHNA; CDR2 reads YSLEER. The ends were cut back, 1 base at V and 9 bases at J, with 18 bases in the middle. The CDR3 has 15 amino acids. Through a sample-barcoded 5' primer and a J-beta primer mix, a second PCR was run for roughly 6 to 12 cycles. A single record per CDR3 protein comes from TCRdb applying MiXCR to the 5' RACE reads. The sample carries 1.4 million or so distinct CDR3 sequences, approximately 43% recorded once. The receptor's source is a woman aged 18-29 years in good health. V usage is TRBV4-3 and J usage is TRBJ1-2; perhaps TRBD1 as D (5 bases). The sample consisted of blood. CDR3 DNA: TGCGCCAGCAGCCAAGGGAGGGGTCGTACACCTAGCTACACCTTC. As protein: CASSQGRGRTPSYTF.